These 32 T cell receptor beta chains came from one sample sequenced in a study of STAT5B mutations in CD4+ large granular lymphocyte leukemia. Sequenced by immunoSEQ multiplex PCR; TCRdb stores in-frame clones only, minus some. The repertoire holds 25,000 to 35,000 clones, with approximately 80% as singletons. Sequenced sample: CD4+ T cells from blood buffy coats. The receptors derive from a human donor in good health.

The V call is TRBV15, the J call TRBJ2-6; TRBD1 might be the D (5 bases). Germline CDR1 reads LNHNV; CDR2 reads YYDKDF (reference sequence). The ends were cut back, 8 bases at V and 0 bases at J, with 11 bases in the middle. This CDR3 has 15 amino acids. The CDR3 coding sequence is TGTGCCACCGCTCTCGACAGCTCTGGGGCCAACGTCCTGACTTTC. Translation: CATALDSSGANVLTF.

This chain links TRBV7-7 with TRBJ2-1, with TRBD2 identical over 8 bases. The CDR3 is made up of 15 amino acids. Germline V gene data show CDR1 as SSHAT and CDR2 as FNYEAQ (reference sequence). Trimming cost V 5 bases and J 9 bases; bases outside gene matches: 12. DNA for the CDR3: TGTGCCAGCAGCAATCTCGCGGGGGGAATGGGTGAGCAGTTCTTC. Its translation: CASSNLAGGMGEQFF. The whole variable domain, remainder taken from reference TRBV7-7 and TRBJ2-1, is GAGVSQSPRYKVTKRGQDVTLRCDPISSHATLYWYQQALGQGPEFLTYFNYEAQPDKSGLPSDRFSAERPEGSISTLTIQRTEQRDSAMYRCASSNLAGGMGEQFFGPGTRLTVL.

A single count supports this clone. This chain joins TRBV6-6 and TRBJ2-3, with D unresolved. Germline V lookup: CDR1 MNHNY, CDR2 SVGAGI (reference sequence). The CDR3 sequence is 13 residues long. Trimming took 11 bases from V and 2 from J, leaving 14 bases between them. The CDR3 coding sequence is TGTGCCGCTTGGGGTGGTTTCACAGATACGCAGTATTTT. It yields the protein CAAWGGFTDTQYF.

This sequence joins TRBV19 and TRBJ1-1, with no clear D. This CDR3 comprises 12 residues. The germline CDR1 and CDR2 sequences are LNHDA and SQIVND (reference sequence). Trimming pared 4 bases from V and 6 bases from J, leaving 9 bases between. Here the CDR3 DNA reads TGTGCCAGTAGTACTTCAGGCCCTGAAGCTTTCTTT. This encodes CASSTSGPEAFF. Based on the CDR3 plus reference TRBV19 and TRBJ1-1, the full variable domain is DGGITQSPKYLFRKEGQNVTLSCEQNLNHDAMYWYRQDPGQGLRLIYYSQIVNDFQKGDIAEGYSVSREKKESFPLTVTSAQKNPTAFYLCASSTSGPEAFFGQGTRLTVV.

In this sample, this clone turned up once. The V and J genes are TRBV7-9 and TRBJ2-3, with TRBD2 identical over 11 bases. The CDR3 length is 13 residues. Germline loops: CDR1 SEHNR, CDR2 FQNEAQ (reference sequence). The V and J ends lost 7 bases and 7 bases, in that order; junction bases with no gene match: 4. CDR3 nucleotide sequence: TGTGCCAGCACACTAGCGGGGGATTATACGCAGTATTTT. It translates to CASTLAGDYTQYF. Full variable domain (remainder filled in from reference TRBV7-9 and TRBJ2-3): DTGVSQNPRHKITKRGQNVTFRCDPISEHNRLYWYRQTLGQGPEFLTYFQNEAQLEKSRLLSDRFSAERPKGSFSTLEIQRTEQGDSAMYLCASTLAGDYTQYFGPGTRLTVL.

This clone has a single count. The chain joins TRBV29-1 to TRBJ2-7, with 8 bases that match TRBD1. CDR1 SQVTM and CDR2 ANQGSEA come from the germline V gene. V lost 6 bases and J lost 4; bases outside the gene matches: 14. The CDR3 spans 15 residues. CDR3 protein: CSVRRTGQTGYEQYF. In DNA, the CDR3 is TGCAGCGTAAGACGGACAGGGCAAACCGGTTACGAGCAGTACTTC.

The chain carries TRBV15 and TRBJ1-2, with 7 bases that match TRBD1. CDR1 is LNHNV and CDR2 is YYDKDF in the germline V gene (reference sequence). The CDR3 runs to 14 residues. Trimming removed 4 bases from V and 4 bases from J; junction bases left unmatched: 6. This CDR3 is CATSKGQFPYGYTF. As DNA, the CDR3 is TGTGCCACCAGCAAGGGACAGTTCCCCTATGGCTACACCTTC.

The chain uses TRBV19 and TRBJ1-2; D ambiguous. V shed 7 bases and J shed 0 bases, with 21 bases lying between them. CDR3 length: 17 residues. Germline lookup yields CDR1 LNHDA and CDR2 SQIVND (reference sequence). As DNA, the CDR3 is TGTGCCAGTAACAGTCTGTCAGGAGCAATGCCTAACTATGGCTACACCTTC. This encodes CASNSLSGAMPNYGYTF.

The rearrangement links TRBV6-1 to TRBJ2-7, with D perhaps matching TRBD1 (5 bases). This CDR3 spans 15 amino acids. V dropped 7 bases and J dropped 0 bases, with 16 bases sitting between them. Germline CDR1 is MNHNS and CDR2 is SASEGT. The CDR3, as DNA: TGTGCCAGCATGTTCGACAGCCTTAGCTCCTACGAGCAGTACTTC. This codes for CASMFDSLSSYEQYF.

The V and J genes are TRBV28 and TRBJ2-2, with D perhaps TRBD2 (7 bases). Germline V gene data show CDR1 as MDHEN and CDR2 as SYDVKM. This CDR3 is 15 amino acids long. Trimming left V 7 bases short and J 5 bases short, with 17 bases between. The CDR3 loop reads CASIGRGGRTGELFF. The CDR3 DNA is TGTGCCAGCATAGGGAGGGGGGGGCGAACCGGGGAGCTGTTTTTT. The entire variable domain, with the rest obtained from reference TRBV28 and TRBJ2-2, is as follows: DVKVTQSSRYLVKRTGEKVFLECVQDMDHENMFWYRQDPGLGLRLIYFSYDVKMKEKGDIPEGYSVSREKKERFSLILESASTNQTSMYLCASIGRGGRTGELFFGEGSRLTVL.

The sample holds a few counts of this clone. The V gene is TRBV7-6, the J gene TRBJ1-5, with D hard to call. Trimming shortened V by 6 bases and J by 1 base, and 7 bases separated the two germline ends. Germline V gene sequence: CDR1 SGHVS, CDR2 FNYEAQ. The CDR3 is 13 residues long. The CDR3 region has the DNA TGTGCCAGCAGTTCCCGAAGCAATCAGCCCCAGCATTTT. Protein product: CASSSRSNQPQHF.

The table lists this clone with a few counts. The chain joins TRBV5-4 to TRBJ2-3; D may be TRBD1 (6 bases). Between the trimmed V and J ends, which lost 0 bases and 1 base, there was a span of 9 bases. Germline lookup yields CDR1 SGHNT and CDR2 YYREEE (reference sequence). The CDR3 is 15 amino acids. CDR3 coding DNA: TGTGCCAGCAGCTTGGCAGGGGCCGGCACAGATACGCAGTATTTT. It translates to CASSLAGAGTDTQYF.

V gene TRBV27 combines with J gene TRBJ2-2; TRBD1 matches at 7 bases. CDR1 and CDR2 from the germline V gene are MNHEY and SMNVEV (reference sequence). The CDR3 contains 15 residues. The V gene end was trimmed by 5 bases and the J gene end by 0 bases; junction bases not matched to a gene: 3. DNA of the CDR3: TGTGCCAGCAGTAGGGGGACAGCGAACACCGGGGAGCTGTTTTTT. This gives the protein CASSRGTANTGELFF.

This chain connects TRBV18 to TRBJ2-7; TRBD1 aligns across 9 bases. The V segment lost 4 bases and the J segment 3 bases; nucleotides outside the gene matches: 4. Germline CDR1 is KGHSH and CDR2 is LQKENI. This CDR3 region has 14 residues. The CDR3 DNA follows: TGTGCCAGCTCACGACCGGGACAGGGCTACGAGCAGTACTTC. Its protein product is CASSRPGQGYEQYF.

This clone was seen only once. This chain joins TRBV18 and TRBJ2-5; tentatively, D is TRBD1 (6 bases). This CDR3 is 13 amino acids long. V lost 4 bases and J lost 2, with 8 bases in between. Germline V CDR1 and CDR2: KGHSH, LQKENI. The CDR3 spells CASSQQGQETQYF. The CDR3 nucleotides read TGTGCCAGCTCACAACAGGGTCAAGAGACCCAGTACTTC.

This clone was counted between two and nine times. The chain joins TRBV5-1 to TRBJ1-6; TRBD1 might be the D (5 bases). The germline CDR1 and CDR2 sequences are SGHRS and YFSETQ. Trimming took 4 bases from V and 5 from J, leaving 7 bases between them. The CDR3 consists of 13 residues. The DNA of the CDR3 is TGCGCCAGCAGCGGGGGTAATAATTCACCCCTCCACTTT. It yields the protein CASSGGNNSPLHF.

DNA for the CDR3: TGTGCCAGCAGGACAGGGGATTTCTACGAGCAGTACTTC. Translation: CASRTGDFYEQYF. The V and J genes are TRBV28 and TRBJ2-7, with TRBD1 matching over 8 bases. Germline V gene lookup returns CDR1 MDHEN and CDR2 SYDVKM. The CDR3 consists of 13 residues. V shed 6 bases, J shed 3 bases, and the junction held 4 bases outside the gene matches.

The chain employs TRBV6-1 and TRBJ2-2, with 13 bases identical to TRBD2. This CDR3 region has 21 residues. CDR1 is MNHNS, CDR2 SASEGT, per germline. The V segment lost 0 bases and the J segment 2 bases; nucleotides outside the gene matches: 12. In DNA, the CDR3 is TGTGCCAGCAGTGAAGCTCTAGGACTAGCGGGAGTGAGGGCCAACACCGGGGAGCTGTTTTTT. It yields the protein CASSEALGLAGVRANTGELFF.

This clone is a singleton in its sample. V is TRBV5-1 and J is TRBJ2-5; the D is unclear. Germline CDR1 SGHRS, CDR2 YFSETQ. Trimming left V 0 bases short and J 6 bases short, with 9 bases between. The CDR3 sequence is 13 residues long. CDR3 DNA: TGCGCCAGCAGCTTGGACGGTCAACAGACCCAGTACTTC. As protein: CASSLDGQQTQYF.

The V call is TRBV2, the J call TRBJ2-3, with D uncertain. The CDR3 spans 16 residues. Deletions cut 1 base from V and 0 bases from J, with 11 bases between. Germline values: CDR1 SNHLY, CDR2 FYNNEI. The CDR3 nucleotides read TGTGCCAGCAGTGAAGTCCAGAGAACCAGCACAGATACGCAGTATTTT. Translation gives CASSEVQRTSTDTQYF.

The V gene is TRBV7-8, the J gene TRBJ2-1; TRBD2 agrees at 14 bases. The CDR3 consists of 16 residues. The V gene end was trimmed by 6 bases and the J gene end by 7 bases; junction bases not matched to a gene: 8. CDR1 is SGHVS, CDR2 FQNEAQ, per germline. The CDR3 region is CASSQGTSGGPNEQFF. DNA for the CDR3: TGTGCCAGCAGTCAGGGGACTAGCGGGGGACCTAATGAGCAGTTCTTC. The complete variable domain, with remaining parts taken from reference TRBV7-8 and TRBJ2-1, reads GAGVSQSPRYKVAKRGQDVALRCDPISGHVSLFWYQQALGQGPEFLTYFQNEAQLDKSGLPSDRFFAERPEGSVSTLKIQRTQQEDSAVYLCASSQGTSGGPNEQFFGPGTRLTVL.

The V gene is TRBV7-2, the J gene TRBJ2-3; TRBD2 might be the D (5 bases). Trimming removed 1 base at V and 4 bases at J, with 12 bases between. Germline lookup yields CDR1 SGHTA and CDR2 FQGNSA. The CDR3 has 15 residues. As DNA, the CDR3 is TGTGCCAGCAGCTTAGGAGGGTTTGGCGCAGATACGCAGTATTTT. It encodes CASSLGGFGADTQYF.

V gene TRBV7-6 combines with J gene TRBJ2-5; no reliable D call. Trimming stripped 2 bases from V and 3 bases from J, with 10 bases between. The length of the CDR3 is 14 residues. Per germline, CDR1 SGHVS and CDR2 FNYEAQ. CDR3: CASSLQSVKETQYF. CDR3 nucleotides: TGTGCCAGCAGCTTACAGAGTGTGAAAGAGACCCAGTACTTC.

V usage is TRBV30 and J usage is TRBJ2-7, with a tentative D call TRBD1 (6 bases). Germline CDR1 and CDR2: GTSNPN and SVGIG (reference sequence). V gave up 3 bases and J gave up 2 bases, with 14 bases separating them. The CDR3 is 14 amino acids. Here the CDR3 reads CAWSGQISTYEQYF. CDR3 coding DNA: TGTGCCTGGAGCGGACAGATAAGTACCTACGAGCAGTACTTC.

The chain has TRBV10-3 and TRBJ2-2, with 10 nucleotides matching TRBD2. The germline CDR1 and CDR2 sequences are ENHRY and SYGVKD. The V segment lost 7 bases and the J segment 0 bases; nucleotides outside the gene matches: 2. This CDR3 is built from 15 residues. As DNA, the CDR3 is TGTGCCATCACTAGCGGGGGTACGAACACCGGGGAGCTGTTTTTT. It codes for CAITSGGTNTGELFF.

This clone was detected once. CDR3 region: CASSLAAEGVETQYF. The CDR3 region has the DNA TGTGCCAGCAGCTTAGCCGCCGAGGGGGTGGAGACCCAGTACTTC. The J gene is TRBJ2-5, the V gene TRBV13; maybe TRBD1 (6 bases). CDR1 PRHDT and CDR2 FYEKMQ come from the germline V gene (reference sequence). V shed 1 base and J shed 5 bases, with 14 bases lying between them. This CDR3 is built from 15 residues.

The J gene is TRBJ2-7, the V gene TRBV10-3, with TRBD1 matching over 8 bases. The V and J ends lost 6 bases and 5 bases, in that order; junction bases with no gene match: 6. The length of the CDR3 is 13 residues. Germline-derived CDR1 and CDR2 are ENHRY and SYGVKD. The CDR3 DNA follows: TGTGCCATCAGGGGGACAGGCCCCCACGAGCAGTACTTC. Translated: CAIRGTGPHEQYF.

The V and J genes are TRBV11-2 and TRBJ2-1; TRBD2 aligns across 9 bases. The CDR3 has 16 residues. Germline lookup yields CDR1 SGHAT and CDR2 FQNNGV. With 3 bases clipped from V and 4 bases from J, the junction kept 7 bases outside the gene matches. The chain's CDR3 is CASSFRLAEPYNEQFF. Here the CDR3 DNA reads TGTGCCAGCAGCTTCCGACTAGCGGAACCATACAATGAGCAGTTCTTC.

The table lists this clone with a few counts. The chain's CDR3 is CASSLVQGGKLFF. The DNA of the CDR3 is TGTGCCAGCAGCTTGGTGCAGGGGGGGAAACTGTTTTTT. This sequence joins TRBV5-6 and TRBJ1-4; 7 bases align to TRBD1. The J segment lost 11 bases and the V segment lost 0 bases, leaving 4 bases of the junction unmatched. Germline CDR1 is SGHDT and CDR2 is YYEEEE. CDR3 length: 13 residues.

This clone was seen only a few times. The chain has TRBV7-9 and TRBJ1-4; D remains ambiguous. V lost 5 bases to trimming and J lost 10 bases, with 8 bases between them. CDR1 is SEHNR, CDR2 FQNEAQ, per germline (reference sequence). The CDR3 covers 11 residues. This CDR3 is CASSRTGKLFF. In DNA, the CDR3 is TGTGCCAGCAGCCGCACCGGAAAACTGTTTTTT.

This chain joins TRBV9 and TRBJ1-2; the D gene is possibly TRBD1 (6 bases). Per the germline V gene, CDR1 is SGDLS and CDR2 is YYNGEE. The V gene lost 4 bases and the J gene lost 4 bases, with 17 bases spanning the gap. There are 15 residues in the CDR3. The CDR3 reads CASSIGQLDLYGYTF. The CDR3 DNA reads TGTGCCAGCAGCATCGGACAGCTAGATCTCTATGGCTACACCTTC. The variable domain in full, completed from reference TRBV9 and TRBJ1-2, reads DSGVTQTPKHLITATGQRVTLRCSPRSGDLSVYWYQQSLDQGLQFLIQYYNGEERAKGNILERFSAQQFPDLHSELNLSSLELGDSALYFCASSIGQLDLYGYTFGSGTRLTVV.

The chain employs TRBV28 and TRBJ1-5, with a weak D call TRBD1 (5 bases). Germline V CDR1 and CDR2: MDHEN, SYDVKM. Trimming cost V 3 bases and J 0 bases, with 18 bases left between them. The CDR3 sequence is 18 residues long. CDR3 sequence (DNA): TGTGCCAGCAGTTTCTTGGGACCGATAAGTGATAGCAATCAGCCCCAGCATTTT. Amino acid sequence: CASSFLGPISDSNQPQHF.